One and the same sample provided the 15 T cell receptor beta chains below, sequenced in a study of blood T cells in healthy people across ages. Primed by a sample-barcoded 5' primer and a J-beta primer mix, a second PCR proceeded for about 6 to 12 cycles. TCRdb reprocessed the 5' RACE reads with MiXCR, giving one entry per CDR3 protein. The table includes 780,000 or so distinct CDR3 sequences, approximately 53% detected once. Specimen: blood. The receptors stem from a man in his forties in good health.

The chain's CDR3 is CSAWTSGRGSYNEQFF. CDR3 nucleotide sequence: TGCAGCGCGTGGACTAGCGGGAGAGGCTCCTACAATGAGCAGTTCTTC. The rearrangement joins TRBV29-1 to TRBJ2-1; 13 bases agree with TRBD2. Germline V lookup: CDR1 SQVTM, CDR2 ANQGSEA. V was pared by 7 bases and J by 0 bases, with 6 bases of the junction left unmatched. The CDR3 has 16 amino acids.

V is TRBV5-1 and J is TRBJ2-3; 14 nucleotides match TRBD2. The trim removed 4 bases at V and 4 bases at J, leaving 8 bases unmatched. The CDR3 length is 17 residues. In germline, CDR1 is SGHRS, CDR2 YFSETQ. CDR3 residues: CASSTGLAGGGSDTQYF. For the CDR3, the DNA is TGCGCCAGCAGCACCGGACTAGCGGGGGGTGGTTCAGATACGCAGTATTTT.

The chain uses TRBV2 and TRBJ2-7; unclear D gene. The germline V gene has CDR1 SNHLY and CDR2 FYNNEI. V was pared by 6 bases and J by 2 bases, with 14 bases between. The CDR3 has 14 amino acids. The CDR3 nucleotides are TGTGCCAGCAGGGAAAGGATATCCGCCTACGAGCAGTACTTC. It specifies CASRERISAYEQYF.

The chain combines TRBV5-1 with TRBJ2-5, with 8 bases lining up with TRBD2. The V gene end was trimmed by 4 bases and the J gene end by 3 bases; junction bases not matched to a gene: 11. The CDR3 covers 16 residues. Germline CDR1 is SGHRS and CDR2 is YFSETQ. In nucleotides, the CDR3 is TGCGCCAGCAGCGGGATAGCGGGAATCCGAAAAGAGACCCAGTACTTC. Encoded protein: CASSGIAGIRKETQYF.

The CDR3 DNA is TGCAGTGCTGGGACTAGCGGGAGGGGACCCTACAATGAGCAGTTCTTC. Protein: CSAGTSGRGPYNEQFF. V usage is TRBV20-1 and J usage is TRBJ2-1; TRBD2 agrees at 16 bases. Germline V CDR1 and CDR2: DFQATT, SNEGSKA (reference sequence). Trimming cost V 5 bases and J 2 bases; bases outside gene matches: 3. The CDR3 spans 16 residues.

The V gene is TRBV5-1, the J gene TRBJ2-5; 14 bases align to TRBD2. After removal of 8 bases from V and 11 bases from J, the junction contained 17 bases not matched to a gene. Germline loops: CDR1 SGHRS, CDR2 YFSETQ. The CDR3 is made up of 16 amino acids. The CDR3: CASSTGLAGVTQKQYF. In DNA form, the CDR3 reads TGCGCCAGTAGCACGGGACTAGCGGGAGTAACCCAGAAGCAGTACTTC.

The gene calls are TRBV3-1 and TRBJ1-2, with D possibly TRBD1 on 5 matching bases. In germline, CDR1 is LGHDT, CDR2 YNNKEL (reference sequence). The CDR3 has 14 amino acids. Trimming removed 9 bases at V and 4 bases at J, with 18 bases between. CDR3 nucleotides: TGTGCCAGTCGTCCTCCGGGACTGCTCTATGGCTACACCTTC. Its protein is CASRPPGLLYGYTF.

This clonotype has more than one count but fewer than ten. The rearrangement joins TRBV20-1 to TRBJ2-1; D is perhaps TRBD2 (5 bases). Trimming stripped 4 bases from V and 3 bases from J, with 28 bases between. There are 19 residues in the CDR3. The germline V gene encodes CDR1 DFQATT and CDR2 SNEGSKA (reference sequence). DNA of the CDR3: TGCAGTGCTATTCCGGAGACCCACACGGGATACAGTTTCTACAATGAGCAGTTCTTC. Its protein product is CSAIPETHTGYSFYNEQFF.

This clonotype was counted only a few times. CDR3 protein: CATRQSMNTEAFF. The CDR3 DNA reads TGTGCCACCAGGCAGAGTATGAACACTGAAGCTTTCTTT. The chain has TRBV6-5 and TRBJ1-1; D is unresolved. Per germline, CDR1 MNHEY and CDR2 SVGAGI. The CDR3 totals 13 residues. Trimming left V 10 bases short and J 0 bases short, with 12 bases between.

The chain recombines TRBV10-3 with TRBJ2-7; maybe TRBD1 (5 bases). In germline, CDR1 is ENHRY, CDR2 SYGVKD. The CDR3 runs to 11 residues. V gave up 8 bases and J gave up 3 bases, with 8 bases separating them. CDR3 sequence (DNA): TGTGCCATCCCCCAGGGCTACGAGCAGTACTTC. Translating it yields CAIPQGYEQYF.

V gene TRBV4-3 combines with J gene TRBJ2-7; 7 nucleotides agree with TRBD2. CDR1 is LGHNA and CDR2 is YSLEER in the germline V gene. The V and J ends lost 4 bases and 2 bases, in that order; junction bases with no gene match: 2. This CDR3 is 13 amino acids long. CDR3 sequence: CASSRDYAYEQYF. The CDR3 DNA sequence: TGCGCCAGCAGCCGGGACTACGCCTACGAGCAGTACTTC.

The chain uses TRBV15 and TRBJ1-4, with TRBD1 matching over 9 bases. After removal of 5 bases from V and 8 bases from J, the junction contained 6 bases not matched to a gene. The CDR3 runs to 14 residues. Germline V gene lookup returns CDR1 LNHNV and CDR2 YYDKDF (reference sequence). CDR3 coding DNA: TGTGCCACCAGCGCCGGGACAGGGCCCGAAAAACTGTTTTTT. It yields the protein CATSAGTGPEKLFF. Complete variable domain (other parts from reference TRBV15 and TRBJ1-4): DAMVIQNPRYQVTQFGKPVTLSCSQTLNHNVMYWYQQKSSQAPKLLFHYYDKDFNNEADTPDNFQSRRPNTSFCFLDIRSPGLGDTAMYLCATSAGTGPEKLFFGSGTQLSVL.

The genes are TRBV21-1 and TRBJ2-5. TRBV21-1 is assigned pseudogene status. This CDR3 is 12 amino acids long. DNA for the CDR3: TGTGCCAGCAGCAAAGTCGAAGAGACCCAGTACTTC. This gives the protein CASSKVEETQYF.

The sample holds a few counts of this clonotype. The chain carries TRBV12-3 or TRBV12-4 and TRBJ2-5; D might be TRBD1 (5 bases). The J call is doubtful: the DNA matches TRBJ2-7 better. The CDR3 extends over 14 amino acids. CDR3 sequence (DNA): TGTGCCAGCAGTTTTAACAGGAATACTGGCGAGCAGTACTTC. This sequence encodes CASSFNRNTGEQYF.

The gene calls are TRBV5-4 and TRBJ2-7; TRBD1 aligns across 8 bases. CDR3 length equals 19 residues. V was pared by 1 base and J by 0 bases, with 15 bases of the junction left unmatched. CDR1 and CDR2 (germline): SGHNT, YYREEE (reference sequence). The DNA of the CDR3 is TGTGCCAGCAGCTTGACCGGACAGGGTAGACGCTCTAGCTCCTACGAGCAGTACTTC. Its translation: CASSLTGQGRRSSSYEQYF.